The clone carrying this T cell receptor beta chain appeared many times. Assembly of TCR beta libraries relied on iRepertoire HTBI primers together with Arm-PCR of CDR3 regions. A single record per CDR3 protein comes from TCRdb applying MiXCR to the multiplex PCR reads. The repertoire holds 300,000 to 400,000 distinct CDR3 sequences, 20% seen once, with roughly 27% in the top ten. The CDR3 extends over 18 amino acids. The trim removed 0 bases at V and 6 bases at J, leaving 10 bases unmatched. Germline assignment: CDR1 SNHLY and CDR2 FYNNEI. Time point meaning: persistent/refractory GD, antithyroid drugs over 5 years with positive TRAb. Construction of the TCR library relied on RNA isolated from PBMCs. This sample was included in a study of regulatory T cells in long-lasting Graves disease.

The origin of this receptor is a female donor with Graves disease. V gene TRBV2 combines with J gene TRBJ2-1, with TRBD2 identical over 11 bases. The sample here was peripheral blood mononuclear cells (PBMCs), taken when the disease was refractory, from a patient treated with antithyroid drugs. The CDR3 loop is CASSEAALLAGGRNEQFF. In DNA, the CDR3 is TGTGCCAGCAGTGAAGCGGCACTTTTAGCGGGGGGGCGCAATGAGCAGTTCTTC.